This passage covers 15 T cell receptor beta chains from one sample sequenced in a study of cytomegalovirus exposure and HLA in healthy donors. A multiplex PCR was run with 60 Vbeta primers and 13 Jbeta primers. The method was immunoSEQ multiplex PCR; TCRdb's version includes in-frame clones alone and lacks a portion of them. This table has some 69,000 clones, approximately 79% appearing once. The material sequenced was PBMCs. Receptors originate from a woman aged 25 to 39 in good health and CMV-seronegative.

The rearrangement joins TRBV4-1 to TRBJ2-1; D perhaps matches TRBD1 (5 bases). Looked up from germline, CDR1 is MGHRA and CDR2 is YSYEKL. This CDR3 comprises 15 residues. Trimming removed 1 base at V and 11 bases at J, with 18 bases between. CDR3 sequence: CASSQVFARTDKQFF. CDR3 sequence (DNA): TGCGCCAGCAGCCAAGTGTTCGCCCGGACGGACAAGCAGTTCTTC.

CDR3 amino acids: CASSKRGSYGEQYF. CDR3 DNA: TGTGCCAGCAGCAAGCGGGGGAGCTACGGCGAGCAGTACTTC. The J gene is TRBJ2-7, the V gene TRBV6-1, with 8 bases aligning to TRBD2. CDR3 length equals 14 residues. Looked up from germline, CDR1 is MNHNS and CDR2 is SASEGT. V was clipped by 6 bases and J by 6 bases; unmatched bases: 10.

The V gene is TRBV9, the J gene TRBJ2-1, with 10 bases identical to TRBD1. Germline V gene sequence: CDR1 SGDLS, CDR2 YYNGEE. The CDR3 contains 15 residues. V dropped 0 bases and J dropped 7; count of bases not matched to a gene: 4. The CDR3 DNA sequence: TGTGCCAGCAGCGTAGATCGGACAGGGGGGAATGAGCAGTTCTTC. Protein product: CASSVDRTGGNEQFF.

The rearrangement uses TRBV9 and TRBJ2-7; 12 positions match TRBD2. Germline-derived CDR1 and CDR2 are SGDLS and YYNGEE. Trimming removed 7 bases from V and 4 bases from J; junction bases left unmatched: 3. The CDR3 runs 13 residues. The CDR3 DNA follows: TGTGCCAGCCCCACTAGCGGGAGGTACGAGCAGTACGTC. Amino acids: CASPTSGRYEQYV.

This sequence joins TRBV11-3 and TRBJ1-1; no clear D gene. CDR3 length equals 11 residues. Germline V gene sequence: CDR1 SGHNT, CDR2 YENEEA. V gave up 4 bases and J gave up 3 bases, with 3 bases separating them. The CDR3 sequence: CASSSYTEAFF. CDR3 bases: TGTGCCAGCAGCTCTTACACTGAAGCTTTCTTT.

The chain is built from TRBV4-3 and TRBJ2-3, with 8 positions matching TRBD2. The germline CDR1 and CDR2 sequences are LGHNA and YSLEER. The CDR3 contains 16 residues. The ends lost 0 bases at V and 0 bases at J; junction bases unmatched: 2. The CDR3: CASSQDLAGSTDTQYF. In DNA form, the CDR3 reads TGCGCCAGCAGCCAAGATCTAGCGGGCAGCACAGATACGCAGTATTTT.

This clone has a handful of counts. The rearrangement uses TRBV19 and TRBJ2-7; 7 nucleotides match TRBD1. Germline assignment: CDR1 LNHDA and CDR2 SQIVND (reference sequence). The CDR3 sequence is 14 residues long. The ends lost 6 bases at V and 0 bases at J; junction bases unmatched: 5. CDR3 loop: CASRGGQNSYEQYF. The CDR3 DNA reads as TGTGCCAGTAGAGGGGGACAGAACTCCTACGAGCAGTACTTC.

The V gene is TRBV2, the J gene TRBJ1-1, with TRBD1 matching over 10 bases. CDR3 length equals 15 residues. The V gene's germline CDR1 is SNHLY and CDR2 FYNNEI. The J segment lost 11 bases and the V segment lost 11 bases, leaving 20 bases of the junction unmatched. CDR3 sequence reads: CAYTKDGTGVARAFF. DNA of the CDR3: TGTGCCTACACCAAGGATGGGACAGGGGTCGCTCGGGCTTTCTTT.

This clone was recorded a few times. The same CDR3 can be traced to other DNA sequences in this sample. CDR3: CASSIGQNTEAFF. CDR3 DNA: TGTGCCAGTAGTATAGGTCAGAACACTGAAGCTTTCTTT. The rearrangement links TRBV19 to TRBJ1-1; no reliable D call. The CDR3 consists of 13 residues. With 1 base removed from V and 1 base from J, the gap between germline ends came to 4 bases. Germline V gene lookup returns CDR1 LNHDA and CDR2 SQIVND (reference sequence).

The chain carries TRBV5-3 and TRBJ2-7, with D possibly being TRBD2 (5 bases). TRBV5-3 is recorded as an ORF, its role being uncertain. The CDR3 spans 15 residues. V lost 4 bases, J lost 4 bases, and 18 bases lay in between. CDR3: CARSPVIRERYEQYF. The DNA for the CDR3 is TGTGCCAGAAGCCCGGTGATCCGGGAACGATACGAGCAGTACTTC.

J is TRBJ1-1 and V is TRBV10-3; 7 bases are shared with TRBD1. The CDR3 has 15 residues. V was pared by 3 bases and J by 1 base, with 5 bases of the junction left unmatched. Germline V gene sequence: CDR1 ENHRY, CDR2 SYGVKD. The CDR3: CAISDGDSENTEAFF. In nucleotides, the CDR3 is TGTGCCATCAGTGACGGGGACAGCGAGAACACTGAAGCTTTCTTT.

V and J are TRBV12-5 and TRBJ2-1; D is possibly TRBD2 (7 bases). Germline lookup yields CDR1 LGHNT and CDR2 FRNRAP. CDR3 length: 15 residues. Trimming took 4 bases from V and 7 from J, leaving 17 bases between them. The CDR3 nucleotides are TGTGCTAGTGGTTCCCAAGGGGGAGGGGAGAATGAGCAGTTCTTC. The encoded protein is CASGSQGGGENEQFF.

The rearrangement links TRBV10-3 to TRBJ2-1, with TRBD2 matching over 11 bases. The germline CDR1 and CDR2 sequences are ENHRY and SYGVKD. The CDR3 sequence is 17 residues long. The ends lost 3 bases at V and 9 bases at J; junction bases unmatched: 13. The CDR3, as DNA: TGTGCCATCAGTGAAAGTAGCGGGAGGGCCCGGGGCGGTGAGCAGTTCTTC. Translated, it gives CAISESSGRARGGEQFF.

This sequence joins TRBV2 and TRBJ2-3, with 11 bases matching TRBD2. V was clipped by 4 bases and J by 2 bases; unmatched bases: 8. Germline-derived CDR1 and CDR2 are SNHLY and FYNNEI. The CDR3 has 17 amino acids. The CDR3 region has the DNA TGTGCCAGCAGTGTAATAGCGGGGGGGCCAGTCACAGATACGCAGTATTTT. This sequence encodes CASSVIAGGPVTDTQYF.

V gene TRBV9 combines with J gene TRBJ1-5; D is perhaps TRBD1 (6 bases). CDR1 is SGDLS, CDR2 YYNGEE, per germline. Trimming left V 2 bases short and J 3 bases short, with 9 bases between. This CDR3 has 14 amino acids. The CDR3 region is CASSVWDNNQPQHF. The CDR3 bases are TGTGCCAGCAGCGTTTGGGACAACAATCAGCCCCAGCATTTT.